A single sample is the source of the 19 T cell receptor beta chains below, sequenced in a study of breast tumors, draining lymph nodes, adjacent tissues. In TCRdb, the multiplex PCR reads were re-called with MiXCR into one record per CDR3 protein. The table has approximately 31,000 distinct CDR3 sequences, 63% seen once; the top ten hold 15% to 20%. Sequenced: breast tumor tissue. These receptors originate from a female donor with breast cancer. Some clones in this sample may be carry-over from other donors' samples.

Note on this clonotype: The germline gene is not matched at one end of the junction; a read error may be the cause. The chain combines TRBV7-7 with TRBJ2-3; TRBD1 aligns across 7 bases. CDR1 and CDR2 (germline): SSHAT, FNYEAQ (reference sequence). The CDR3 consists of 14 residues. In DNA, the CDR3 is TGTGCTAGCAGCCTGACAGGGATTGGAAATACGCAGTATTTT. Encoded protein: CASSLTGIGNTQYF.

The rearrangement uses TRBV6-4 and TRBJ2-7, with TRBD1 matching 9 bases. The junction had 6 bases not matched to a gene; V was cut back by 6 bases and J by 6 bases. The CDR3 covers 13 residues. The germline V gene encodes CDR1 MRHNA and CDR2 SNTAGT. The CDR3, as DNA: TGTGCCAGCAGCGGGACAGGGCCCTCCGAGCAGTACTTC. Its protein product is CASSGTGPSEQYF.

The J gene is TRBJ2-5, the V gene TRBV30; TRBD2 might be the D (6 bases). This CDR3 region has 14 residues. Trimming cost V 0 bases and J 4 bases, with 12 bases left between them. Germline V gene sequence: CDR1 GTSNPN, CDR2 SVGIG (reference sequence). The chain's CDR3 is CAWSVGGWGETQYF. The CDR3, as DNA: TGTGCCTGGAGTGTCGGAGGGTGGGGAGAGACCCAGTACTTC. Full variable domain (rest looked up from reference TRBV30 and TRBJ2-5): SQTIHQWPATLVQPVGSPLSLECTVEGTSNPNLYWYRQAAGRGLQLLFYSVGIGQISSEVPQNLSASRPQDRQFILSSKKLLLSDSGFYLCAWSVGGWGETQYFGPGTRLLVL.

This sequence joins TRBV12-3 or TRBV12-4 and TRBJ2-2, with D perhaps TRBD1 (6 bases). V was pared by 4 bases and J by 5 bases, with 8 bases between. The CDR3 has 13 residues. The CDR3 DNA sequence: TGTGCCAGCAGTTCTCAGGGGACCGGGGAGCTGTTTTTT. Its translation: CASSSQGTGELFF.

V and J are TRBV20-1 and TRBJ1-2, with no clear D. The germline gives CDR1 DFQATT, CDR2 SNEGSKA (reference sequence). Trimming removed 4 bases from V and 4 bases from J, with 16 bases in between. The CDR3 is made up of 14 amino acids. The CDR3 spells CSATRAGSSYGYTF. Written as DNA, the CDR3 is TGCAGTGCTACTCGAGCGGGGTCCAGCTATGGCTACACCTTC.

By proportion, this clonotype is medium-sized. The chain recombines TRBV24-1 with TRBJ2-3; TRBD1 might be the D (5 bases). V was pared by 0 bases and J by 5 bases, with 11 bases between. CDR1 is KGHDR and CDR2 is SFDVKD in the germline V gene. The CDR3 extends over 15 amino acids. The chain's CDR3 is CATSDLRQGGDTQYF. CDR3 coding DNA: TGTGCCACCAGTGATTTGCGGCAGGGTGGAGATACGCAGTATTTT.

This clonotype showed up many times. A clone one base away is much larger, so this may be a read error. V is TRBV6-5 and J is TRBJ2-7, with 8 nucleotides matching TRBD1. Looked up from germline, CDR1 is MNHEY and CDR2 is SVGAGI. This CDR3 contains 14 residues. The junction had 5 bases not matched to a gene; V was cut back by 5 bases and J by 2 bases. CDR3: CASSLLTGAYEQYF. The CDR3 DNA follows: TGTGCCAGCAGTCTCCTGACAGGGGCCTACGAGCAGTACTTC.

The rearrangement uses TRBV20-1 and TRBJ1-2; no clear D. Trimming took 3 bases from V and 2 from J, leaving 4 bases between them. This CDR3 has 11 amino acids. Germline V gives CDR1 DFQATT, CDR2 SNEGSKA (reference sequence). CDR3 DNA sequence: TGCAGTGCTAGTTCCAACTATGGCTACACCTTC. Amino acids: CSASSNYGYTF.

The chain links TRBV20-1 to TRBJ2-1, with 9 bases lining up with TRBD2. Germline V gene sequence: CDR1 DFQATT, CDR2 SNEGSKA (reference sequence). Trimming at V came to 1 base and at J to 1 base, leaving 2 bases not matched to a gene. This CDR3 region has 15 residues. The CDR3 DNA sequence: TGCAGTGCTAGAGGCCTAGCGGGATCCTACAATGAGCAGTTCTTC. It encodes CSARGLAGSYNEQFF.

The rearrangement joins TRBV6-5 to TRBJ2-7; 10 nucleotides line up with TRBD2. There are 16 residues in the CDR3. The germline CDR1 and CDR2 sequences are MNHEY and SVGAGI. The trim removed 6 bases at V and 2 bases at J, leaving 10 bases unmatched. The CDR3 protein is CASRRPGTSATYEQYF. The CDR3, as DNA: TGTGCCAGCAGACGCCCCGGGACTAGCGCAACCTACGAGCAGTACTTC.

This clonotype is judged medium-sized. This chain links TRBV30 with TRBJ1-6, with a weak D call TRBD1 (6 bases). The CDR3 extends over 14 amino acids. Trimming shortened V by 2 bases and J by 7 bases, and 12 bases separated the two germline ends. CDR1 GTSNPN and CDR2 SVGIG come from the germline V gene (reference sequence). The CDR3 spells CAWSQRTANSPLHF. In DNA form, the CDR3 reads TGTGCCTGGAGTCAAAGGACAGCCAATTCACCCCTCCACTTT.

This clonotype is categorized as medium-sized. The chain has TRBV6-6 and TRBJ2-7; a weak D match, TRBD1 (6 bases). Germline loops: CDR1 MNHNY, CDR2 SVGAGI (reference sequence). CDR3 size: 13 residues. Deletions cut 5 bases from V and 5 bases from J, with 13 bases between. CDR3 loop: CASSRPQGNEQYF. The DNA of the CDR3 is TGTGCCAGCAGTCGACCACAGGGAAACGAGCAGTACTTC.

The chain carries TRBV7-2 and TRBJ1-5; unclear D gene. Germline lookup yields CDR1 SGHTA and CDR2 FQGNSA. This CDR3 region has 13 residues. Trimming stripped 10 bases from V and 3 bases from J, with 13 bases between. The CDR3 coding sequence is TGTGCCACCGCGGGGAGTCCCAATCAGCCCCAGCATTTT. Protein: CATAGSPNQPQHF.

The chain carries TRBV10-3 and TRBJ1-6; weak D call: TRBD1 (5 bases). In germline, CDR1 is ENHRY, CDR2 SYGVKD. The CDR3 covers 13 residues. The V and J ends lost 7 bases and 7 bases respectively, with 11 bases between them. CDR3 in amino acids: CAIMEGINSPLHF. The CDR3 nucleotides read TGTGCCATCATGGAGGGGATAAATTCACCCCTCCACTTT.

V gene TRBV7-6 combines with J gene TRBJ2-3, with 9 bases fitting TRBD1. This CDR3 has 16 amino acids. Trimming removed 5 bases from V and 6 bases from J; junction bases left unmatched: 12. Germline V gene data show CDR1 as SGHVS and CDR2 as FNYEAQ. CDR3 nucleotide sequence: TGTGCCAGCAGCCCCTTATGGGACAGGGATACGGATACGCAGTATTTT. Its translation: CASSPLWDRDTDTQYF.

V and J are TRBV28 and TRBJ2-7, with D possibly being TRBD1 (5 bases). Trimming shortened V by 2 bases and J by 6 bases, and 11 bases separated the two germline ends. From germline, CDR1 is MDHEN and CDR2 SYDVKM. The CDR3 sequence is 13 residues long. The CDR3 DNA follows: TGTGCCAGCAGTTTAGGGCCAGGGCGCGAGCAGTACTTC. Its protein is CASSLGPGREQYF.

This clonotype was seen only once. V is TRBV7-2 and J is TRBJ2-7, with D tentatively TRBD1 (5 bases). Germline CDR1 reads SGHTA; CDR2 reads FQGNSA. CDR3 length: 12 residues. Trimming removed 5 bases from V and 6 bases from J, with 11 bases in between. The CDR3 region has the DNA TGTGCCAGCAGCCTAGGACATGGCGAGCAGTACTTC. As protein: CASSLGHGEQYF.

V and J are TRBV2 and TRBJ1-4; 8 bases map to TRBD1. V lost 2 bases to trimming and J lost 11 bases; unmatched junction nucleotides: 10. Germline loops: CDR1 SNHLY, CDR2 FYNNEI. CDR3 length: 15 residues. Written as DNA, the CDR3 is TGTGCCAGCAGTGAACGCACAGGGGGGTTTGGGAAACTGTTTTTT. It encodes CASSERTGGFGKLFF.

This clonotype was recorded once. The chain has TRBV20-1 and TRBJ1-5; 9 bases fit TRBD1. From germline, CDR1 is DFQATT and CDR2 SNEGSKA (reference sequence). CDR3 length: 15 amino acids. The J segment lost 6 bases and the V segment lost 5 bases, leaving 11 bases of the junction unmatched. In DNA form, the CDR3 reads TGCAGTGCTGGGGGGGACAGGGAGGGATCTCAGCCCCAGCATTTT. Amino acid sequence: CSAGGDREGSQPQHF.